The 25 T cell receptor beta chains listed next were all sequenced from one sample in a study of blood T cell repertoires in COVID-19. The protocol was immunoSEQ multiplex PCR, while the TCRdb copy is restricted to in-frame clones and leaves out a portion. The table includes 380,000 or so clones, around 84% detected once. Material for sequencing was peripheral blood. The origin of the receptors is a human donor with acute or convalescent COVID-19. The donor label of this sample is uncertain.

The sample holds one count of this clone. The chain employs TRBV27 and TRBJ2-2; D gene uncertain. The CDR3 runs 19 residues. Germline V CDR1 and CDR2: MNHEY, SMNVEV (reference sequence). Deletions cut 0 bases from V and 0 bases from J, with 17 bases between. The CDR3 here is CASSLSSFISYSNTGELFF. In DNA, the CDR3 is TGTGCCAGCAGTTTATCGTCTTTTATTAGCTATTCGAACACCGGGGAGCTGTTTTTT.

This chain links TRBV2 with TRBJ2-3, with 12 bases identical to TRBD2. This CDR3 spans 16 amino acids. CDR1 is SNHLY and CDR2 is FYNNEI in the germline V gene. V lost 6 bases and J lost 5; bases outside the gene matches: 9. The CDR3: CASSPLAGGYLDTQYF. In DNA form, the CDR3 reads TGTGCCAGCAGCCCCCTAGCGGGAGGGTATCTAGATACGCAGTATTTT.

There are many counts of this clone. The chain carries TRBV6-5 and TRBJ1-6; D is perhaps TRBD1 (6 bases). V was shortened by 6 bases and J by 7 bases, with 13 bases between the two germline ends. Germline CDR1 and CDR2: MNHEY and SVGAGI. The CDR3 loop spans 14 amino acids. This CDR3 is CASSRTQGNSPLHF. In DNA, the CDR3 is TGTGCCAGCAGCCGAACTCAGGGGAATTCACCCCTCCACTTT.

Points on this clone: At one end, the junction sequence differs from germline, possibly due to a read error. This rearrangement joins TRBV28 to TRBJ1-2, with D possibly being TRBD1 (6 bases). Germline V lookup: CDR1 MDHEN, CDR2 SYDVKM. The CDR3 totals 13 residues. CDR3 nucleotide sequence: TGTGCCAGCAGTATATGGACAGTCTATGGCTACACCTTC. Its translation is CASSIWTVYGYTF.

CDR3 sequence (DNA): TGTGCCAGCAGCCCAGGACTAGCGGGAGGTGCCGGAGCCAAAAACATTCAGTACTTC. Translated: CASSPGLAGGAGAKNIQYF. The rearrangement links TRBV4-2 to TRBJ2-4, with 14 bases aligning to TRBD2. J gave up 0 bases and V 4 bases, and 8 bases lay outside the gene matches. Germline-derived CDR1 and CDR2 are LGHNA and YNFKEQ. The CDR3 spans 19 residues.

The chain links TRBV19 to TRBJ1-1; D possibly corresponds to TRBD1 (5 bases). Per the germline V gene, CDR1 is LNHDA and CDR2 is SQIVND (reference sequence). The ends were cut back, 5 bases at V and 7 bases at J, with 17 bases in the middle. The CDR3 has 14 amino acids. The CDR3 here is CASSVRDSRNEAFF. The CDR3 nucleotides read TGTGCCAGTAGTGTCCGGGACTCACGCAATGAAGCTTTCTTT.

The gene calls are TRBV5-4 and TRBJ1-3; no firm D call. Germline CDR1 reads SGHNT; CDR2 reads YYREEE (reference sequence). The CDR3 is made up of 16 amino acids. V lost 0 bases, J lost 0 bases, and 10 bases lay in between. CDR3: CASSLGPSGSGNTIYF. The CDR3 DNA sequence: TGTGCCAGCAGCTTGGGTCCGTCCGGCTCTGGAAACACCATATATTTT.

This sequence joins TRBV7-9 and TRBJ2-1; TRBD1 is a possible D gene (5 bases). Trimming took off 3 bases at V and 0 bases at J, with 9 bases between the two ends. CDR3 length equals 15 residues. Germline CDR1 and CDR2: SEHNR and FQNEAQ (reference sequence). The CDR3 loop reads CASSLTDISYNEQFF. DNA of the CDR3: TGTGCCAGCAGCTTGACGGACATCTCCTACAATGAGCAGTTCTTC.

CDR3 residues: CASSLGVSGNTIYF. The CDR3 bases are TGCGCCAGCAGCTTGGGCGTCTCTGGAAACACCATATATTTT. The rearrangement links TRBV5-1 to TRBJ1-3; no clear D. The CDR3 extends over 14 amino acids. V was pared by 0 bases and J by 0 bases, with 4 bases between. Germline assignment: CDR1 SGHRS and CDR2 YFSETQ. Variable domain in full (rest from reference TRBV5-1 and TRBJ1-3): KAGVTQTPRYLIKTRGQQVTLSCSPISGHRSVSWYQQTPGQGLQFLFEYFSETQRNKGNFPGRFSGRQFSNSRSEMNVSTLELGDSALYLCASSLGVSGNTIYFGEGSWLTVV.

This clone was seen just once. V gene TRBV19 combines with J gene TRBJ1-2, with D unclear. Trimming cost V 4 bases and J 2 bases, with 14 bases left between them. CDR3 size: 15 residues. Germline lookup yields CDR1 LNHDA and CDR2 SQIVND (reference sequence). Here the CDR3 reads CASSTLTGTNYGYTF. CDR3 nucleotides: TGTGCCAGTAGTACCTTGACGGGTACCAACTATGGCTACACCTTC.

V is TRBV28 and J is TRBJ1-5, with TRBD1 as a possible D gene (5 bases). Germline lookup yields CDR1 MDHEN and CDR2 SYDVKM. The CDR3 is 16 amino acids. V lost 8 bases and J lost 3, with 20 bases in between. The chain's CDR3 is CASRNGVGGANQPQHF. Written as DNA, the CDR3 is TGTGCCAGCCGTAACGGGGTGGGAGGGGCCAATCAGCCCCAGCATTTT.

V is TRBV11-3 and J is TRBJ2-1; 7 bases agree with TRBD1. The ends lost 5 bases at V and 4 bases at J; junction bases unmatched: 2. CDR3 length: 13 amino acids. CDR1 is SGHNT, CDR2 YENEEA, per germline. For the CDR3, the DNA is TGTGCCAGCAGCAGGGACAGATACAATGAGCAGTTCTTC. Protein sequence: CASSRDRYNEQFF.

This chain uses TRBV6-5 with TRBJ2-7; the match to TRBD1 covers 9 bases. The V gene's germline CDR1 is MNHEY and CDR2 SVGAGI. The CDR3 is 14 residues long. V gave up 6 bases and J gave up 7 bases; unmatched junction bases: 10. The CDR3 DNA is TGTGCCAGCAGACGAACAGGGGGCAAGGTTGAGCAGTACTTC. Its protein product is CASRRTGGKVEQYF.

In its sample, this clone was seen a few times. The chain combines TRBV10-3 with TRBJ1-5, with 9 bases matching TRBD1. The CDR3 covers 14 residues. The J segment lost 7 bases and the V segment lost 7 bases, leaving 8 bases of the junction unmatched. The germline gives CDR1 ENHRY, CDR2 SYGVKD. CDR3 sequence reads: CAINDRGSGQPQHF. The CDR3 DNA follows: TGTGCCATCAATGACAGGGGGTCGGGGCAGCCCCAGCATTTT.

J is TRBJ1-1 and V is TRBV27; D is perhaps TRBD1 (5 bases). Trimming pared 2 bases from V and 9 bases from J, leaving 16 bases between. Germline V gene sequence: CDR1 MNHEY, CDR2 SMNVEV (reference sequence). The CDR3 totals 14 residues. The chain's CDR3 is CASSLGAKGSQAFF. CDR3 sequence (DNA): TGTGCCAGCAGTTTAGGGGCAAAGGGTTCCCAAGCTTTCTTT.

V usage is TRBV29-1 and J usage is TRBJ1-1; 7 bases line up with TRBD1. V lost 6 bases to trimming and J lost 0 bases; unmatched junction nucleotides: 4. Germline CDR1 SQVTM, CDR2 ANQGSEA. The CDR3 sequence is 13 residues long. The CDR3 DNA reads as TGCAGCGTCAGGGGACAGTTGAACACTGAAGCTTTCTTT. Amino acids: CSVRGQLNTEAFF.

The chain couples TRBV20-1 to TRBJ1-2; 9 bases align to TRBD1. Trimming cost V 3 bases and J 5 bases; bases outside gene matches: 10. This CDR3 has 15 amino acids. The V gene's germline CDR1 is DFQATT and CDR2 SNEGSKA (reference sequence). CDR3 bases: TGCAGTGCTAGTGGTGTCGGGACAGGGTCGTATGGCTACACCTTC. Amino acid sequence: CSASGVGTGSYGYTF.

The chain employs TRBV19 and TRBJ2-1; TRBD2 aligns across 9 bases. This CDR3 comprises 14 residues. Germline trimming cut 3 bases from V and 8 bases from J; bases unmatched to any gene: 5. The germline V gene encodes CDR1 LNHDA and CDR2 SQIVND (reference sequence). The CDR3 spells CASSMGTSLDEQFF. CDR3 DNA: TGTGCCAGTAGTATGGGGACTAGCCTCGATGAGCAGTTCTTC. The variable domain in full, with the rest retrieved from reference TRBV19 and TRBJ2-1, is DGGITQSPKYLFRKEGQNVTLSCEQNLNHDAMYWYRQDPGQGLRLIYYSQIVNDFQKGDIAEGYSVSREKKESFPLTVTSAQKNPTAFYLCASSMGTSLDEQFFGPGTRLTVL.

This chain connects TRBV15 to TRBJ1-1; D not resolved. Trimming shortened V by 2 bases and J by 1 base, and 8 bases separated the two germline ends. The CDR3 sequence is 14 residues long. Looked up from germline, CDR1 is LNHNV and CDR2 is YYDKDF (reference sequence). The chain's CDR3 is CATSRIPGNTEAFF. The CDR3 bases are TGTGCCACCAGCAGAATTCCAGGGAACACTGAAGCTTTCTTT.

V and J are TRBV7-9 and TRBJ1-6; 8 nucleotides line up with TRBD1. Trimming took 5 bases from V and 7 from J; bases not matched to a gene: 4. Germline CDR1 reads SEHNR; CDR2 reads FQNEAQ (reference sequence). The CDR3 is made up of 14 amino acids. For the CDR3, the DNA is TGTGCCAGCAGCGCGGACAGGGTAAATTCACCCCTCCACTTT. Translation gives CASSADRVNSPLHF.

The chain carries TRBV5-4 and TRBJ2-1, with a tentative D call TRBD1 (6 bases). The germline V and J ends were trimmed by 3 bases and 4 bases, with 14 bases remaining between them. The CDR3 has 15 residues. Germline V CDR1 and CDR2: SGHNT, YYREEE (reference sequence). The CDR3 nucleotides are TGTGCCAGCAGCTCCGCGAACGGACAGTACAATGAGCAGTTCTTC. It codes for CASSSANGQYNEQFF.

This clone showed up just a few times. This chain joins TRBV5-8 and TRBJ1-5, with 7 bases that match TRBD1. The V gene end was trimmed by 3 bases and the J gene end by 4 bases; junction bases not matched to a gene: 7. The CDR3 runs 15 residues. Germline CDR1 SGHTS, CDR2 YDEGEE. Here the CDR3 DNA reads TGTGCCAGCAGCTCCCGGCAGGGGGTGAATCAGCCCCAGCATTTT. Translation: CASSSRQGVNQPQHF.

V and J are TRBV9 and TRBJ2-7; 10 bases align to TRBD1. V gave up 3 bases and J gave up 4 bases; unmatched junction bases: 4. From germline, CDR1 is SGDLS and CDR2 YYNGEE. The CDR3 is 14 residues long. The CDR3 is CASSGGTGDYEQYF. The CDR3 region has the DNA TGTGCCAGCAGCGGCGGGACAGGGGATTACGAGCAGTACTTC.

The rearrangement links TRBV29-1 to TRBJ2-3; D is unresolved. This CDR3 comprises 11 residues. The germline gives CDR1 SQVTM, CDR2 ANQGSEA. V lost 5 bases and J lost 0, with 3 bases in between. The CDR3 DNA sequence: TGCAGCGTTCGGAGCACAGATACGCAGTATTTT. Translated: CSVRSTDTQYF.

The chain is built from TRBV3-1 (or the pseudogene TRBV3-2) and TRBJ1-6; TRBD1 aligns across 7 bases. The CDR3 has 15 amino acids. V trimming: 4 bases; J trimming: 7 bases; junction bases outside the gene matches: 7. Germline CDR1 LGHDT, CDR2 YNNKEL (reference sequence). The CDR3 DNA follows: TGTGCCAGCAGCCGAACCGGGACAGCAAATTCACCCCTCCACTTT. Protein product: CASSRTGTANSPLHF.